This TCR beta chain was recorded in a study of blood T cells in healthy people across ages. Notes on the study in general: Older age coincided with a roughly linear decline in TCR beta diversity per million T cells.

The use of a sample-barcoded 5' primer and a J-beta primer mix characterized a second PCR of 7 to 11 cycles. Each TCR beta cDNA got a 12-nucleotide random molecular identifier. TCRdb re-called the 5' RACE reads with MiXCR, one entry per CDR3 protein. The table lists over 700,000 distinct CDR3 sequences, 25% of them singletons. The CDR3 loop spans 14 amino acids. Germline V gene sequence: CDR1 SQVTM, CDR2 ANQGSEA. The trim removed 4 bases at V and 0 bases at J, leaving 3 bases unmatched. A note on this clonotype: Antigen unknown.

This sample also belongs to another study, concerning T cells of mothers and their children.

Sequenced input: blood. The rearrangement uses TRBV29-1 and TRBJ2-4, with TRBD2 identical over 7 bases. This receptor was identified in a boy aged 5-17 years in good health. CDR3 nucleotide sequence: TGCAGCGTTGGGGGGGGATTAGCCAAAAACATTCAGTACTTC. Encoded protein: CSVGGGLAKNIQYF.